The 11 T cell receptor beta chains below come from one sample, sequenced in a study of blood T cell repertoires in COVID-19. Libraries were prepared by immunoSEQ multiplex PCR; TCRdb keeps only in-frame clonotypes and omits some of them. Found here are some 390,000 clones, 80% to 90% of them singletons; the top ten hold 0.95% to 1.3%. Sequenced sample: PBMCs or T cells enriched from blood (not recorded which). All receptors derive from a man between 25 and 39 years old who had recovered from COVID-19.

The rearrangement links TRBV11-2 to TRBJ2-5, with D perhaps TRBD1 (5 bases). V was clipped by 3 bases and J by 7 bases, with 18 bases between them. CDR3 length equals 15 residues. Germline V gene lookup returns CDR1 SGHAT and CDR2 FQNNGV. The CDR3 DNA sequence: TGTGCCAGCAGCTTCGCCAGGGATTCGTTTGGGACCCAGTACTTC. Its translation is CASSFARDSFGTQYF.

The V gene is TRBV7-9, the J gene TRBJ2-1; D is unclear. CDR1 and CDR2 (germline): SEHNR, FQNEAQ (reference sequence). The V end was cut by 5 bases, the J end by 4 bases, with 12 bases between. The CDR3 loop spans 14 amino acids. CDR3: CASSIIGPYNEQFF. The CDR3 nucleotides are TGTGCCAGCAGCATTATTGGCCCGTACAATGAGCAGTTCTTC.

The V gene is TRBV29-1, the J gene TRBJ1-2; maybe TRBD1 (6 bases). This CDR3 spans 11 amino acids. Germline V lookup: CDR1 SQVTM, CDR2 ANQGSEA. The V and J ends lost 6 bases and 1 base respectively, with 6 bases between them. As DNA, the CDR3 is TGCAGCGTGGGACATAACTATGGCTACACCTTC. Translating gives CSVGHNYGYTF.

The CDR3 sequence is CASCSGALKTGYTF. The CDR3 DNA sequence: TGTGCCAGTTGTTCAGGGGCCCTCAAGACTGGCTACACCTTC. This chain connects TRBV28 to TRBJ1-2; the D gene is possibly TRBD1 (6 bases). In germline, CDR1 is MDHEN, CDR2 SYDVKM. Trimming removed 9 bases from V and 7 bases from J, with 21 bases in between. There are 14 residues in the CDR3.

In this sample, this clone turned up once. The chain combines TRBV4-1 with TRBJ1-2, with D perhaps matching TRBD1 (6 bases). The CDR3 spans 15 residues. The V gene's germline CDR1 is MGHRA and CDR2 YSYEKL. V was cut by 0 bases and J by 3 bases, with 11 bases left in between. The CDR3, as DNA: TGCGCCAGCAGCCAAGATCCAGGGGTGGACTATGGCTACACCTTC. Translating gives CASSQDPGVDYGYTF.

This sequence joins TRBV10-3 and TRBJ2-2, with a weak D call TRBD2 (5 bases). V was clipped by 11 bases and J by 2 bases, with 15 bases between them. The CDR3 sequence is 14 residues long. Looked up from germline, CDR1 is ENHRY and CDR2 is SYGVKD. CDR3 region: CAAKGGLNTGELFF. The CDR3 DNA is TGTGCCGCCAAGGGTGGACTCAACACCGGGGAGCTGTTTTTT.

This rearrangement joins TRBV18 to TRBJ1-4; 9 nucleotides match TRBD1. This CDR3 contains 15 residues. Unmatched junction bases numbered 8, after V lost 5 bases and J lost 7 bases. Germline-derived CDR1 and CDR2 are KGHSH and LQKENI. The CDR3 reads CASSDTGGAGEKLFF. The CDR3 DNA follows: TGTGCCAGCTCAGACACAGGGGGCGCAGGTGAAAAACTGTTTTTT.

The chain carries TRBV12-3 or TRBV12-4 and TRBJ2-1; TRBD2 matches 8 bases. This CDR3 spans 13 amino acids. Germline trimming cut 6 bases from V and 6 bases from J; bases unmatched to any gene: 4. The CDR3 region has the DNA TGTGCCAGCAGCTCCGGGACTAGCAATGAGCAGTTCTTC. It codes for CASSSGTSNEQFF.

In DNA, the CDR3 is TGTGCCAGCACCCACCGGCAGGGGTGGGTGAACACTGAAGCTTTCTTT. Encoded protein: CASTHRQGWVNTEAFF. The V and J genes are TRBV7-8 and TRBJ1-1; possible D gene TRBD1, 6 bases. Germline loops: CDR1 SGHVS, CDR2 FQNEAQ. V was cut by 7 bases and J by 0 bases, with 18 bases left in between. The CDR3 sequence is 16 residues long.

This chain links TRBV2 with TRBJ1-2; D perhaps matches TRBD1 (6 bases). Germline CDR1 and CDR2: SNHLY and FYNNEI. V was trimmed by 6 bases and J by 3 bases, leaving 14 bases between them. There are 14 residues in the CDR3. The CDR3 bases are TGTGCCAGCAGCCCGGGGGGCGCTCACTATGGCTACACCTTC. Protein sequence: CASSPGGAHYGYTF. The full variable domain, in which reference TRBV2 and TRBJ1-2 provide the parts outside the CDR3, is EPEVTQTPSHQVTQMGQEVILRCVPISNHLYFYWYRQILGQKVEFLVSFYNNEISEKSEIFDDQFSVERPDGSNFTLKIRSTKLEDSAMYFCASSPGGAHYGYTFGSGTRLTVV.

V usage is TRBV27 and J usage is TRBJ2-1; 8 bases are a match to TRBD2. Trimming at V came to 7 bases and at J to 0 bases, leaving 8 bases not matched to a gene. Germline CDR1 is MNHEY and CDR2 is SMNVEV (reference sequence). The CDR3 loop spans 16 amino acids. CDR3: CASKTVGTSSYNEQFF. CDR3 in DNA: TGTGCCAGCAAAACAGTAGGGACTAGCTCCTACAATGAGCAGTTCTTC.